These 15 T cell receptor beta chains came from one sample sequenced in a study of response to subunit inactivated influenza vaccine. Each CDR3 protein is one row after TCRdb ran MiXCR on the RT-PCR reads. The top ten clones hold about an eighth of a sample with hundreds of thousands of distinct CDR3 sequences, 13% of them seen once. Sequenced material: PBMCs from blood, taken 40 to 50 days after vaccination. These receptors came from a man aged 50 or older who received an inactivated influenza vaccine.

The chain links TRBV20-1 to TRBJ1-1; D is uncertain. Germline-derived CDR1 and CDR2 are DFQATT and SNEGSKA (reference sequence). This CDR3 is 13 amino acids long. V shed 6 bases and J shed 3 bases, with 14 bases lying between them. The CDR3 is CSATKNRDTEAFF. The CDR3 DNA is TGCAGTGCCACCAAAAATCGGGACACTGAAGCTTTCTTT.

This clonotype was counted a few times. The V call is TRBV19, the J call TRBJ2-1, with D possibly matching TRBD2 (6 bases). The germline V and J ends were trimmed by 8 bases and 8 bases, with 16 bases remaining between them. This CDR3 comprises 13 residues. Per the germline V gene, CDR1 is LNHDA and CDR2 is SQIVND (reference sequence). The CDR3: CASWGVARDEQFF. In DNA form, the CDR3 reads TGTGCCAGTTGGGGGGTCGCGAGGGATGAGCAGTTCTTC.

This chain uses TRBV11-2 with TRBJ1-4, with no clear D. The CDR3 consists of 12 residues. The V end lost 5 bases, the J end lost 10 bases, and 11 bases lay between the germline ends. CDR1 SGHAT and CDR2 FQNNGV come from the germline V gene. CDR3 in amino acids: CASSPTVGKLFF. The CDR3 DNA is TGTGCCAGCAGCCCCACCGTTGGAAAACTGTTTTTT.

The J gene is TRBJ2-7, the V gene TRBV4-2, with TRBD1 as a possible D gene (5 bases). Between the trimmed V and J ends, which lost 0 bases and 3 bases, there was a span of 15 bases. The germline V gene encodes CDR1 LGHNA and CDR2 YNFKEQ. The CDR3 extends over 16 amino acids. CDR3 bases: TGTGCCAGCAGCCAAGATAAGTTAGGGGCCCACTACGAGCAGTACTTC. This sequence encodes CASSQDKLGAHYEQYF.

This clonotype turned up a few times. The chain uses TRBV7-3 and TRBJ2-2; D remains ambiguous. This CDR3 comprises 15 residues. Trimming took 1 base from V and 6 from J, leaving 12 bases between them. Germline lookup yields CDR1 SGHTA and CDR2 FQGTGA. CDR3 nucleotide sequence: TGTGCCAGCAGCTTAAAAGGGAATTGGGCCGGGGAGCTGTTTTTT. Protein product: CASSLKGNWAGELFF.

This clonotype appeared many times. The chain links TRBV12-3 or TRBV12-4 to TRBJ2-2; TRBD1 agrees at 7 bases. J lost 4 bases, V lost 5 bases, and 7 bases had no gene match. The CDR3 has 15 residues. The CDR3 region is CASSPKGQFTGELFF. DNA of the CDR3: TGTGCCAGCAGTCCAAAGGGACAGTTCACCGGGGAGCTGTTTTTT.

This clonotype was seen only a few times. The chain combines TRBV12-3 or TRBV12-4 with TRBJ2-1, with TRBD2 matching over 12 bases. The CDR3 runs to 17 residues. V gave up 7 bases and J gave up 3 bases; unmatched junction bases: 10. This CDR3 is CASTRRPSGGDYNEQFF. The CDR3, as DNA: TGTGCCAGCACTCGGCGACCTAGCGGGGGGGACTACAATGAGCAGTTCTTC.

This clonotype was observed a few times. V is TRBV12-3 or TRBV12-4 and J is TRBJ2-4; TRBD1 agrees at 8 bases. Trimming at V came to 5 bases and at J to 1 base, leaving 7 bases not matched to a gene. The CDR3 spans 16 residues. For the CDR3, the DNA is TGTGCCAGCAGTACGACAGGGGCCTTCGCCAAAAACATTCAGTACTTC. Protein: CASSTTGAFAKNIQYF.

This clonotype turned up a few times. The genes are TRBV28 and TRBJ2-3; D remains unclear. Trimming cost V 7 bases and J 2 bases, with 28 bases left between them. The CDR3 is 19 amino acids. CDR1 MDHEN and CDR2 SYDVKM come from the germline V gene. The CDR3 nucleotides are TGTGCCAGCAACCGAAATCAGTATCGTAGGTCCAAGAACACAGATACGCAGTATTTT. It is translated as CASNRNQYRRSKNTDTQYF.

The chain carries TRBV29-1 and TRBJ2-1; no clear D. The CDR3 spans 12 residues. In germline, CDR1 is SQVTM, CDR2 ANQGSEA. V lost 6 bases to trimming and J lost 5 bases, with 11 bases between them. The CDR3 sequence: CSVPDTHNEQFF. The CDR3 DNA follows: TGCAGCGTCCCCGACACGCACAATGAGCAGTTCTTC.

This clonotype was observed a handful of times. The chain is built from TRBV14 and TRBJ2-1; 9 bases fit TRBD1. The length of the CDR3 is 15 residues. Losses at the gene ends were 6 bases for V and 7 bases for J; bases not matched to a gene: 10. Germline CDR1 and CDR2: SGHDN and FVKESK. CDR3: CASSPGTGILNEQFF. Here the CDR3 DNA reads TGTGCCAGCAGTCCCGGGACAGGGATTTTAAATGAGCAGTTCTTC.

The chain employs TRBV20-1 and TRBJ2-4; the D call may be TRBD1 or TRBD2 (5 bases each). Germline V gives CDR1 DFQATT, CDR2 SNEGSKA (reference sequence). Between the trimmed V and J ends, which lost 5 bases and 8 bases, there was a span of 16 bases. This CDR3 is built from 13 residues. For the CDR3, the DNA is TGCAGTGCTCAAGAGGGGTTTAGAGACATTCAGTACTTC. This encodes CSAQEGFRDIQYF.

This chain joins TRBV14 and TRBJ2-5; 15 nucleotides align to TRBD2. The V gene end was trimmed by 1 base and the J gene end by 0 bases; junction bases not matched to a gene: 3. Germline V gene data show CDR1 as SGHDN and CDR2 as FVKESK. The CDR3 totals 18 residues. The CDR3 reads CASSQGTSGREYQETQYF. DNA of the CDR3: TGTGCCAGCAGCCAAGGGACTAGCGGGAGGGAGTACCAAGAGACCCAGTACTTC.

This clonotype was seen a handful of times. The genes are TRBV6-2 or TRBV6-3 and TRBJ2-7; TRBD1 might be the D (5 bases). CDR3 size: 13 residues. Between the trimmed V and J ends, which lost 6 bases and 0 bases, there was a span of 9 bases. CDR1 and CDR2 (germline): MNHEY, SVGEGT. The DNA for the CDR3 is TGTGCCAGCAGAACAACAGGCTCCTACGAGCAGTACTTC. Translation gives CASRTTGSYEQYF.

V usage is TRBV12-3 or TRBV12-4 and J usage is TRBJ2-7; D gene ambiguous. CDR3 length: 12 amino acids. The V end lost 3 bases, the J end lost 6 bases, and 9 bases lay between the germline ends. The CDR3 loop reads CASSFWGSEQYF. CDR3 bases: TGTGCCAGCAGTTTTTGGGGTAGCGAGCAGTACTTC.